A single sample is the source of the 23 T cell receptor beta chains below, sequenced in a study of cytomegalovirus exposure and HLA in healthy donors. Primers: 60 Vbeta forward and 13 Jbeta reverse. Libraries were prepared by immunoSEQ multiplex PCR; TCRdb keeps only in-frame clonotypes and omits some of them. The sample records some 130,000 clones, about 70% being singletons. What was sequenced was PBMCs. The source is a man between 35 and 55 years old in good health and CMV-seronegative.

The V call is TRBV15, the J call TRBJ2-3; D gene uncertain. Germline values: CDR1 LNHNV, CDR2 YYDKDF (reference sequence). The CDR3 has 14 residues. V dropped 3 bases and J dropped 3 bases, with 10 bases sitting between them. CDR3 residues: CATSSTVATDTQYF. CDR3 in DNA: TGTGCCACCAGCAGCACGGTCGCAACAGATACGCAGTATTTT.

In this sample, this clone is medium-sized. The chain joins TRBV6-1 to TRBJ1-4; D is uncertain. V gave up 6 bases and J gave up 3 bases, with 11 bases separating them. The CDR3 is 14 amino acids. Germline V gene lookup returns CDR1 MNHNS and CDR2 SASEGT. This chain's CDR3 is CASSAWAPNEKLFF. For the CDR3, the DNA is TGTGCCAGCAGCGCCTGGGCTCCTAATGAAAAACTGTTTTTT.

The chain is built from TRBV5-4 and TRBJ1-1, with D tentatively TRBD1 (5 bases). The CDR3 covers 14 residues. Trimming cost V 0 bases and J 1 base, with 7 bases left between them. Germline V CDR1 and CDR2: SGHNT, YYREEE (reference sequence). Here the CDR3 DNA reads TGTGCCAGCAGCTTGGTAGACAGGAACACTGAAGCTTTCTTT. Amino acid sequence: CASSLVDRNTEAFF.

CDR3 sequence reads: CASRQPSDRDGETQYF. CDR3 DNA: TGTGCCAGCAGACAACCCTCGGACAGGGACGGGGAGACCCAGTACTTC. V and J are TRBV5-6 and TRBJ2-5, with TRBD1 identical over 8 bases. CDR1 is SGHDT and CDR2 is YYEEEE in the germline V gene. Trimming took 5 bases from V and 5 from J; bases not matched to a gene: 14. The CDR3 is 16 residues long.

CDR3 nucleotide sequence: TGTGCCAGCTCACCAGACTTACTAACTATTGGCGAGCAGTTCTTC. Its protein product is CASSPDLLTIGEQFF. The rearrangement links TRBV18 to TRBJ2-1; no clear D gene. Deletions cut 2 bases from V and 10 bases from J, with 18 bases between. Germline V gene lookup returns CDR1 KGHSH and CDR2 LQKENI. The CDR3 loop spans 15 amino acids.

The genes are TRBV29-1 and TRBJ2-3; a possible D gene is TRBD1 (5 bases). Germline lookup yields CDR1 SQVTM and CDR2 ANQGSEA. The germline V and J ends were trimmed by 0 bases and 0 bases, with 16 bases remaining between them. This CDR3 has 17 amino acids. The CDR3 spells CSVEDLQVTKSTDTQYF. In DNA, the CDR3 is TGCAGCGTTGAAGACCTACAGGTCACCAAAAGCACAGATACGCAGTATTTT.

This clone was detected a few times. Other DNA sequences of this sample code for an identical CDR3. J is TRBJ2-3 and V is TRBV25-1, with a possible D match to TRBD2 (5 bases). V gave up 3 bases and J gave up 0 bases, with 7 bases separating them. CDR3 size: 14 residues. Germline CDR1 reads MGHDK; CDR2 reads SYGVNS. The CDR3 DNA reads TGTGCCAGCAGTGACCAGCGGAGCACAGATACGCAGTATTTT. This translates into CASSDQRSTDTQYF. The full variable domain, with the rest looked up from reference TRBV25-1 and TRBJ2-3, is EADIYQTPRYLVIGTGKKITLECSQTMGHDKMYWYQQDPGMELHLIHYSYGVNSTEKGDLSSESTVSRIRTEHFPLTLESARPSHTSQYLCASSDQRSTDTQYFGPGTRLTVL.

This clone was seen once. The chain has TRBV11-2 and TRBJ1-1; 7 bases align to TRBD1. V shed 5 bases, J shed 3 bases, and the junction held 3 bases outside the gene matches. This CDR3 spans 13 amino acids. Germline loops: CDR1 SGHAT, CDR2 FQNNGV. The CDR3 DNA reads as TGTGCCAGCAGCACCGACAGGGACACTGAAGCTTTCTTT. Translated: CASSTDRDTEAFF.

The chain employs TRBV18 and TRBJ2-5; D possibly corresponds to TRBD1 (5 bases). The CDR3 has 13 residues. Looked up from germline, CDR1 is KGHSH and CDR2 is LQKENI. V lost 8 bases and J lost 2, with 12 bases in between. CDR3: CASEYQGQETQYF. The CDR3 nucleotides are TGTGCCAGCGAATACCAGGGACAAGAGACCCAGTACTTC. The entire variable domain, with the rest obtained from reference TRBV18 and TRBJ2-5, is as follows: NAGVMQNPRHLVRRRGQEARLRCSPMKGHSHVYWYRQLPEEGLKFMVYLQKENIIDESGMPKERFSAEFPKEGPSILRIQQVVRGDSAAYFCASEYQGQETQYFGPGTRLLVL.

V is TRBV5-1 and J is TRBJ1-2; no firm D call. Germline V CDR1 and CDR2: SGHRS, YFSETQ. The CDR3 is 12 residues long. V was shortened by 0 bases and J by 8 bases, with 8 bases between the two germline ends. CDR3 region: CASSLDYGGYTF. Here the CDR3 DNA reads TGCGCCAGCAGCTTGGACTACGGCGGCTACACCTTC.

The chain employs TRBV27 and TRBJ2-7; 12 nucleotides match TRBD2. CDR1 is MNHEY, CDR2 SMNVEV, per germline (reference sequence). CDR3 length equals 15 residues. Trimming took 6 bases from V and 3 from J; bases not matched to a gene: 6. In DNA, the CDR3 is TGTGCCAGCAGCCCCGGACTAGCGGGACTCTACGAGCAGTACTTC. Protein sequence: CASSPGLAGLYEQYF.

The CDR3 protein is CASSLATLERTVWTGELFF. The CDR3 region has the DNA TGTGCCAGCAGCTTGGCTACTCTAGAACGAACTGTTTGGACCGGGGAGCTGTTTTTT. The chain recombines TRBV5-4 with TRBJ2-2; D is undetermined. V dropped 0 bases and J dropped 5 bases, with 23 bases sitting between them. The CDR3 length is 19 residues. Germline CDR1 and CDR2: SGHNT and YYREEE (reference sequence). The whole variable domain, remainder taken from reference TRBV5-4 and TRBJ2-2, is ETGVTQSPTHLIKTRGQQVTLRCSSQSGHNTVSWYQQALGQGPQFIFQYYREEENGRGNFPPRFSGLQFPNYSSELNVNALELDDSALYLCASSLATLERTVWTGELFFGEGSRLTVL.

This clone was observed a single time. The J gene is TRBJ2-3, the V gene TRBV6-5, with a possible D match to TRBD2 (6 bases). In germline, CDR1 is MNHEY, CDR2 SVGAGI. Trimming removed 2 bases from V and 1 base from J, with 10 bases in between. CDR3 length: 15 amino acids. As DNA, the CDR3 is TGTGCCAGCAGTTACCGGGGGTCTGGCACAGATACGCAGTATTTT. Protein: CASSYRGSGTDTQYF.

This chain joins TRBV4-1 and TRBJ1-2, with D maybe TRBD1 (6 bases). Looked up from germline, CDR1 is MGHRA and CDR2 is YSYEKL. The CDR3 loop spans 13 amino acids. The V gene lost 0 bases and the J gene lost 13 bases, with 15 bases spanning the gap. Here the CDR3 DNA reads TGCGCCAGCAGCCAAGATATTGGGAACAGGGCCACCTTC. Translated, it gives CASSQDIGNRATF.

This chain joins TRBV28 and TRBJ2-1; D uncertain. The germline V and J ends were trimmed by 5 bases and 5 bases, with 4 bases remaining between them. Germline V gene lookup returns CDR1 MDHEN and CDR2 SYDVKM. The CDR3 consists of 11 residues. In DNA form, the CDR3 reads TGTGCCAGCAGTCCTAACAATGAGCAGTTCTTC. Its translation is CASSPNNEQFF. The full variable domain, in which reference TRBV28 and TRBJ2-1 provide the parts outside the CDR3, is DVKVTQSSRYLVKRTGEKVFLECVQDMDHENMFWYRQDPGLGLRLIYFSYDVKMKEKGDIPEGYSVSREKKERFSLILESASTNQTSMYLCASSPNNEQFFGPGTRLTVL.

The chain joins TRBV27 to TRBJ2-7; D possibly corresponds to TRBD2 (6 bases). The V gene's germline CDR1 is MNHEY and CDR2 SMNVEV (reference sequence). Trimming left V 6 bases short and J 3 bases short, with 12 bases between. The CDR3 length is 13 residues. This chain's CDR3 is CASRGQGGYEQYF. CDR3 in DNA: TGTGCCAGCAGGGGTCAGGGAGGCTACGAGCAGTACTTC.

This clone was observed a few times. The gene calls are TRBV11-2 and TRBJ1-2, with 9 positions matching TRBD1. J was trimmed by 4 bases and V by 5 bases; bases with no gene match: 11. This CDR3 has 16 amino acids. In germline, CDR1 is SGHAT, CDR2 FQNNGV. The CDR3 nucleotides are TGTGCCAGCAGCAGCCGGCGGGACAGGGTTTTCTATGGCTACACCTTC. Translated: CASSSRRDRVFYGYTF.

This clone was detected only a few times. J is TRBJ2-5 and V is TRBV7-9; D is perhaps TRBD1 (5 bases). Germline V gives CDR1 SEHNR, CDR2 FQNEAQ (reference sequence). The CDR3 runs to 15 residues. With 5 bases removed from V and 5 bases from J, the gap between germline ends came to 18 bases. Written as DNA, the CDR3 is TGTGCCAGCAGCCTCTATGTGGCAGGGCGCGAGACCCAGTACTTC. It yields the protein CASSLYVAGRETQYF. The full variable domain, its missing parts supplied by reference TRBV7-9 and TRBJ2-5, is DTGVSQNPRHKITKRGQNVTFRCDPISEHNRLYWYRQTLGQGPEFLTYFQNEAQLEKSRLLSDRFSAERPKGSFSTLEIQRTEQGDSAMYLCASSLYVAGRETQYFGPGTRLLVL.

The V gene is TRBV28, the J gene TRBJ2-1; unclear D gene. This CDR3 spans 14 amino acids. Deletions cut 1 base from V and 4 bases from J, with 8 bases between. CDR1 and CDR2 from the germline V gene are MDHEN and SYDVKM. The CDR3 nucleotides read TGTGCCAGCAGTTTATTTCCCGGTTACAATGAGCAGTTCTTC. Translation: CASSLFPGYNEQFF. The entire variable domain, with the rest obtained from reference TRBV28 and TRBJ2-1, is as follows: DVKVTQSSRYLVKRTGEKVFLECVQDMDHENMFWYRQDPGLGLRLIYFSYDVKMKEKGDIPEGYSVSREKKERFSLILESASTNQTSMYLCASSLFPGYNEQFFGPGTRLTVL.

The V call is TRBV7-9, the J call TRBJ1-1, with TRBD1 matching over 7 bases. The germline V gene has CDR1 SEHNR and CDR2 FQNEAQ (reference sequence). The trim removed 7 bases at V and 6 bases at J, leaving 8 bases unmatched. This CDR3 comprises 13 residues. The CDR3 bases are TGTGCCAGCAACGAACAGGGGTACCCTGAAGCTTTCTTT. Its translation is CASNEQGYPEAFF.

This clone was counted a few times. The CDR3 DNA follows: TGTGCCACCAGCACATACGGGAGGGTCGGGAACTATGGCTACACCTTC. This codes for CATSTYGRVGNYGYTF. The rearrangement uses TRBV15 and TRBJ1-2; D gene ambiguous. Germline V gene data show CDR1 as LNHNV and CDR2 as YYDKDF (reference sequence). There are 16 residues in the CDR3. V gave up 4 bases and J gave up 2 bases, with 17 bases separating them. The complete variable domain, with remaining parts taken from reference TRBV15 and TRBJ1-2, reads DAMVIQNPRYQVTQFGKPVTLSCSQTLNHNVMYWYQQKSSQAPKLLFHYYDKDFNNEADTPDNFQSRRPNTSFCFLDIRSPGLGDTAMYLCATSTYGRVGNYGYTFGSGTRLTVV.

J is TRBJ2-7 and V is TRBV5-1; tentative D call: TRBD1 (6 bases). The V gene's germline CDR1 is SGHRS and CDR2 YFSETQ. The CDR3 length is 16 residues. Trimming left V 4 bases short and J 3 bases short, with 20 bases between. The CDR3 DNA reads as TGCGCCAGCAGCCGGAACACAGGGCTTGGTGGCTACGAGCAGTACTTC. Amino acids: CASSRNTGLGGYEQYF.

The rearrangement uses TRBV28 and TRBJ2-1; D is possibly TRBD1 (5 bases). V lost 6 bases, J lost 14 bases, and 14 bases lay in between. The germline V gene has CDR1 MDHEN and CDR2 SYDVKM. This CDR3 has 11 amino acids. CDR3 sequence reads: CASSPDSSKFF. The CDR3 DNA reads TGTGCCAGCAGCCCAGACAGCTCGAAGTTCTTC.